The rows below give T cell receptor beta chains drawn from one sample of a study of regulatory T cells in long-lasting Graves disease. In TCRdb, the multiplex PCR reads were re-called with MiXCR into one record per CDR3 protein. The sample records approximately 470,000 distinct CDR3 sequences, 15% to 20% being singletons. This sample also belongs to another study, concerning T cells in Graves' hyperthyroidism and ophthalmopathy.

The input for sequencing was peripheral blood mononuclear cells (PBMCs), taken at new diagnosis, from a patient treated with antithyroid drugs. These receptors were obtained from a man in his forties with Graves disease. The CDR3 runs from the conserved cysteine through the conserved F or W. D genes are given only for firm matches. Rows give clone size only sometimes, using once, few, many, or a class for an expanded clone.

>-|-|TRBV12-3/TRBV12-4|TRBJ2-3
TGTGCCAGCACCTTGAACCTAGCCCCCGCGCAGTATTTT
CASTLNLAPAQYF
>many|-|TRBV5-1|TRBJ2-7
TGCGCCAGCAGCCCAGACAGACCCTACGAGCAGTACTTC
CASSPDRPYEQYF
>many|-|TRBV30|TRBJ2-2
TGTGCCTGGACAAGGGCTAACACCGGGGAGCTGTTTTTT
CAWTRANTGELFF
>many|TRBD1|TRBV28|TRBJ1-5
TGTGCCAGCCACCCCGGGACAGGAAGCAATCAGCCCCAGCATTTT
CASHPGTGSNQPQHF
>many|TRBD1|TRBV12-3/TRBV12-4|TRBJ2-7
TGTGCCAGCAGTCCCCGGGACAGGGAAGCCTACGAGCAGTACTTC
CASSPRDREAYEQYF
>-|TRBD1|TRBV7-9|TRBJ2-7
TGTGCCAGCAGCTCATCCAAAGGGGACAGCTACGAGCAGTACTTC
CASSSSKGDSYEQYF
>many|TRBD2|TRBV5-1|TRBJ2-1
TGCGCCAGCAGCTTGGTAGTAGCGGGAGTTGAGCAGTTCTTC
CASSLVVAGVEQFF
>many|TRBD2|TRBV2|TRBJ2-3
TGTGCCAGCAGTGAACAGCGGGGGGGCGGAGATACGCAGTATTTT
CASSEQRGGGDTQYF
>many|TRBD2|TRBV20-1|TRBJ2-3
TGCAGTGCTAGTTCCTTAGCGGGAGTCGGAGATACGCAGTATTTT
CSASSLAGVGDTQYF
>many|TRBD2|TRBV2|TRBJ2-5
TGTGCCAGCAGTCGACTAGCGGGGAGACAAGAGACCCAGTACTTC
CASSRLAGRQETQYF
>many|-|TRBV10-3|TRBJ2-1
TGTGCCATCAGTGAGTTTGTTTGGACCTCCAGCTCCTACAATGAGCAGTTCTTC
CAISEFVWTSSSYNEQFF
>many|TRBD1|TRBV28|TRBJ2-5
TGTGCCAGCAGTTACTCCGGGACAGGGGGCCGGGAGACCCAGTACTTC
CASSYSGTGGRETQYF
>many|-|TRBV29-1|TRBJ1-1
TGCAGCGTTGAAGTTGATAGTAGGTGGAGGACAGCCGAAGCTTTCTTT
CSVEVDSRWRTAEAFF
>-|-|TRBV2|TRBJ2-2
TGTGCCAGCAGCGAACAGACATTGAACACCGGGGAGCTGTTTTTT
CASSEQTLNTGELFF
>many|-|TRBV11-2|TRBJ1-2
TGTGCCAGCAGCTTGGGGGGTTACTATGGCTACACCTTC
CASSLGGYYGYTF
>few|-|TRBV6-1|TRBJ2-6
TGTGCCAGCAGTGGACCCACCCGGGGCAGAACTGGGGCCAACGTCCTGACTTTC
CASSGPTRGRTGANVLTF
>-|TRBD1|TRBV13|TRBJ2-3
TGTGCCAGCAGCGTAGAGGGGGCAACAGATACGCAGTATTTT
CASSVEGATDTQYF
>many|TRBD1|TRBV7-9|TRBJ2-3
TGTGCCAGCAGCTGGCAGGGGGCAACAGATACGCAGTATTTT
CASSWQGATDTQYF
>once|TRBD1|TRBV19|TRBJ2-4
TGTGCCAGTAGGCCTACAGGGGGGAGAAAAAACATTCAGTACTTC
CASRPTGGRKNIQYF
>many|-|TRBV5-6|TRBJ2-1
TGTGCCAGCAGCCTGGACAGACATGAGCAGTTCTTC
CASSLDRHEQFF
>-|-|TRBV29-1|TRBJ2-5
TGCAGCGTCGCTTGGAGCCCAGAGACCCAGTACTTC
CSVAWSPETQYF
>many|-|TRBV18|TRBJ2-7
TGTGCCAGCTCACCACCGGAGGGGCTATCCTACGAGCAGTACTTC
CASSPPEGLSYEQYF
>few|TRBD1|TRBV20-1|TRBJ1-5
TGCAGTGCTAGACCTTATCACGGACAGGACAATCAGCCCCAGCATTTT
CSARPYHGQDNQPQHF
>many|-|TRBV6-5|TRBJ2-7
TGTGCCAGCAGTTACTCGAGGGACGGACTCTACGAGCAGTACTTC
CASSYSRDGLYEQYF
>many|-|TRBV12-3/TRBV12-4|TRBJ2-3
TGTGCCACTAGGTTCGGAGCCACAGATACGCAGTATTTT
CATRFGATDTQYF
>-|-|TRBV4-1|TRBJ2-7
TGCGCCAGCAGCCAAGATATCCCAGGGAAATACGAGCAGTACTTC
CASSQDIPGKYEQYF
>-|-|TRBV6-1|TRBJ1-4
TGTGCCAGCAGCCAACAGGGCGGGGATAATGAAAAACTGTTTTTT
CASSQQGGDNEKLFF
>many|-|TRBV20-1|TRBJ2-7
TGCAGTGCTAGAGATAATCCGGTTTCCTACGAGCAGTACTTC
CSARDNPVSYEQYF
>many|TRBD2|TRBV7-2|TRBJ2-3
TGTGCCAGCAGCCTGAGGTCCGGGAGGGCCCCAGATACGCAGTATTTT
CASSLRSGRAPDTQYF
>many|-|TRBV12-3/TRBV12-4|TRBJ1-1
TGTGCCAGCAGTTCTTCCGGGACACGCTCTGAAGCTTTCTTT
CASSSSGTRSEAFF
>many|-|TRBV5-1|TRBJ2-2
TGTGCCAGCAGCTTGCAGCGGAACACCGGGGAGCTGTTTTTT
CASSLQRNTGELFF
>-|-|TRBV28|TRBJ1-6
TGTGCCAGCAGTTCAAGGGGTGCCTCACCCCTCCACTTT
CASSSRGASPLHF
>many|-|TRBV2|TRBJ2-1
TGTGCCAGCAGTGAAGAGACAGCCTGGGGTGAGCAGTTCTTC
CASSEETAWGEQFF
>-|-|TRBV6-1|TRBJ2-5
TGTGCCAGCAGTGAAGGGCACCCTGGGGGGCCCCCAGAGACCCAGTACTTC
CASSEGHPGGPPETQYF
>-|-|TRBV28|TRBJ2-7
TGTGCCAGCAGTTTAGGGACCTTGGTGGCCTACGAGCTGTACTTC
CASSLGTLVAYELYF
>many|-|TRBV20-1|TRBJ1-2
TGCAGTGCTAGCGGGCCCCGGGACGGTTCTAACTATGGCTACACCTTC
CSASGPRDGSNYGYTF
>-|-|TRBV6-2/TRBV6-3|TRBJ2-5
TGTGCCAGCACCTGGATTGGGGGGCGGGAGACCCAGTACTTC
CASTWIGGRETQYF
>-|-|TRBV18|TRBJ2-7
TGTGCCAGCTCACCACCCTCTAGACGCTACGAGCAGTACTTC
CASSPPSRRYEQYF
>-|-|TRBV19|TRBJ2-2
TGTGCCAGTAGTACTAGCGAGACGTTCACCGGGGAGCTGTTTTTT
CASSTSETFTGELFF
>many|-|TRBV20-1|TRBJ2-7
TGCAGTGCTCAGGAGGGCCGGGGGTATTCCTACGAGCAGTACTTC
CSAQEGRGYSYEQYF
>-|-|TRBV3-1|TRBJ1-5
TGTGCCAGCAGCCAAGGTCCAGGTAGCAATCAGCCCCAGCATTTT
CASSQGPGSNQPQHF
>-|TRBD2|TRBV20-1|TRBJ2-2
TGCAGTGCTAGAGATTTGGCTAGCGGGGGAGCCGGGGAGCTGTTTTTT
CSARDLASGGAGELFF
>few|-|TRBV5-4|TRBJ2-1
TGTGCCAGCAGCTTGGTTATCAGGGTGAGCTCCTACAATGAGCAGTTCTTC
CASSLVIRVSSYNEQFF
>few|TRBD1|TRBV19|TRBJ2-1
TGTGCCAGTAGGGGCGAGAGACAGGGGAGCTCCTACAATGAGCAGTTCTTC
CASRGERQGSSYNEQFF
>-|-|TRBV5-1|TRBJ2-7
TGCGCCAGCAGCCTAAGCTACGAGCAGCACTTC
CASSLSYEQHF
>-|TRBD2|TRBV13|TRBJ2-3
TGTGCCAGCAGCCCCCGGGTTAGCGGGCTATCTACGCAGTATTTT
CASSPRVSGLSTQYF
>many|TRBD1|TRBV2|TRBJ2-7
TGTGCCAGCAGGACGGGGGACAGGGAAACCTACGAGCAGTACTTC
CASRTGDRETYEQYF
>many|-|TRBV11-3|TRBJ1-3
TGTGCCAGCAGCGCAACCCCCCCCGTCTCTGGAAACACCATATATTTT
CASSATPPVSGNTIYF
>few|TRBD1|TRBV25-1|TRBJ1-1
TGTGCCAGCAGTGAAGCCCGGACAGGCACGAACACTGAAGCTTTCTTT
CASSEARTGTNTEAFF
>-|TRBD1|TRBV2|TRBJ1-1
TGTGCCAGCAGTCGGGACAGCGCAATTCTGAACACTGAAGCTTTCTTT
CASSRDSAILNTEAFF
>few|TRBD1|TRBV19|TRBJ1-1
TGTGCCAGTTCGACAGGGATGAACACTGAAGCTTTCTTT
CASSTGMNTEAFF
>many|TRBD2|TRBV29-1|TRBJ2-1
TGCAGCGTTGAGCTTAAGACTAGCGGCATAATTTACAATGAGCAGTTCTTC
CSVELKTSGIIYNEQFF
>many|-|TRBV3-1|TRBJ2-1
TGTGCCAGCAGACATAAGGGCTCCTACAATGAGCAGTTCTTC
CASRHKGSYNEQFF
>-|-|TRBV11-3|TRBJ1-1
TGTACCAGCAGCTTAGTTGGGATGAACACTGAAGCTTTCTTT
CTSSLVGMNTEAFF